This passage covers 27 T cell receptor beta chains from one sample sequenced in a study of blood T cells in healthy people across ages. For the second PCR, which ran for 7 to 11 cycles, a sample-barcoded 5' primer and a J-beta primer mix were used. TCRdb passed the 5' RACE reads through MiXCR, listing each CDR3 protein once. The sample carries approximately 800,000 distinct CDR3 sequences, roughly 46% recorded once. The sequencing input was blood. These receptors came from an elderly man in good health.

This chain connects TRBV29-1 to TRBJ2-7; 13 bases agree with TRBD2. V lost 7 bases, J lost 2 bases, and 17 bases stayed unmatched. Germline CDR1 SQVTM, CDR2 ANQGSEA. This CDR3 is 18 amino acids long. As DNA, the CDR3 is TGCAGCGCCCTTGGGATGGGACTAGCGGGGCTGACGGCCTACGAGCAGTACTTC. It yields the protein CSALGMGLAGLTAYEQYF.

The table lists this clonotype with a few counts. The chain combines TRBV20-1 with TRBJ2-2; 9 positions agree with TRBD1. CDR3 length: 16 amino acids. V was clipped by 1 base and J by 7 bases; unmatched bases: 10. Looked up from germline, CDR1 is DFQATT and CDR2 is SNEGSKA (reference sequence). In nucleotides, the CDR3 is TGCAGTGCTAGAGCGCCGGGACAGGGTTCGGTCGGGGAGCTGTTTTTT. Amino acid sequence: CSARAPGQGSVGELFF.

This chain links TRBV5-8 with TRBJ1-4; the match to TRBD1 covers 9 bases. CDR3 length: 15 amino acids. The germline V gene has CDR1 SGHTS and CDR2 YDEGEE. V dropped 5 bases and J dropped 4; count of bases not matched to a gene: 6. CDR3 DNA sequence: TGTGCCAGCAGAGATCCGGGACAGGGTAATGAAAAACTGTTTTTT. Protein sequence: CASRDPGQGNEKLFF. Full variable domain (missing parts from reference TRBV5-8 and TRBJ1-4): EAGVTQSPTHLIKTRGQQATLRCSPISGHTSVYWYQQALGLGLQFLLWYDEGEERNRGNFPPRFSGRQFPNYSSELNVNALELEDSALYLCASRDPGQGNEKLFFGSGTQLSVL.

The CDR3 nucleotides are TGTGCCAGCACCTATCGAGGGAGACAAAGCACAGATACGCAGTATTTT. This sequence encodes CASTYRGRQSTDTQYF. J is TRBJ2-3 and V is TRBV12-3 or TRBV12-4; maybe TRBD2 (5 bases). V was cut by 7 bases and J by 0 bases, with 17 bases left in between. CDR3 length equals 16 residues.

In its sample, this clonotype was seen many times. The chain uses TRBV12-3 or TRBV12-4 and TRBJ2-7, with 11 bases lining up with TRBD1. V lost 5 bases to trimming and J lost 4 bases; unmatched junction nucleotides: 4. The CDR3 length is 14 residues. In DNA, the CDR3 is TGTGCCAGCAGTACCGGGACAGGGGGTTACGAGCAGTACTTC. Protein product: CASSTGTGGYEQYF.

This rearrangement joins TRBV6-5 to TRBJ2-5; TRBD1 might be the D (5 bases). The better agreement between TRBJ2-1 and the DNA end casts doubt on the J call. CDR1 is MNHEY, CDR2 SVGAGI, per germline. The CDR3 consists of 12 residues. The CDR3 loop reads CATQGPQETQFF. CDR3 in DNA: TGTGCCACTCAGGGTCCCCAAGAGACCCAGTTCTTC.

The chain is built from TRBV7-8 and TRBJ2-1, with 9 bases fitting TRBD2. J lost 0 bases, V lost 5 bases, and 8 bases had no gene match. The length of the CDR3 is 17 residues. Germline V gene sequence: CDR1 SGHVS, CDR2 FQNEAQ. The CDR3 coding sequence is TGTGCCAGCAGCCGTACTATTAGCGGGAGCTCCTACAATGAGCAGTTCTTC. Translation: CASSRTISGSSYNEQFF.

On this clonotype itself: This sequence may be a read error, since a much larger clone differs from it by one base. This chain links TRBV5-1 with TRBJ2-1; 7 bases match TRBD2. Trimming at V came to 3 bases and at J to 1 base, leaving 4 bases not matched to a gene. This CDR3 comprises 15 residues. The V gene's germline CDR1 is SGHRS and CDR2 YFSETQ. The CDR3 bases are TGCGCCAGCAGCTGTCTAGCGGAGTCCTACAATGAGCAGTTCTTC. Its protein is CASSCLAESYNEQFF.

The V call is TRBV27, the J call TRBJ2-1, with TRBD2 matching over 8 bases. The V gene end was trimmed by 5 bases and the J gene end by 8 bases; junction bases not matched to a gene: 17. CDR1 is MNHEY, CDR2 SMNVEV, per germline (reference sequence). This CDR3 spans 17 amino acids. CDR3 sequence (DNA): TGTGCCAGCAGTCCCAACCAGAGAAGCGGGAGTCGTGATGAGCAGTTCTTC. Protein: CASSPNQRSGSRDEQFF.

This clonotype came up a few times. This chain connects TRBV6-4 to TRBJ2-3; D is unclear. This CDR3 has 14 amino acids. Between the trimmed V and J ends, which lost 1 base and 4 bases, there was a span of 9 bases. The germline V gene encodes CDR1 MRHNA and CDR2 SNTAGT. CDR3 in amino acids: CASSDLASSDTQYF. The CDR3 nucleotides are TGTGCCAGCAGTGACTTGGCGAGTTCAGATACGCAGTATTTT.

The genes are TRBV28 and TRBJ1-1; D gene uncertain. V lost 6 bases, J lost 10 bases, and 15 bases lay in between. This CDR3 is 12 amino acids long. Germline V CDR1 and CDR2: MDHEN, SYDVKM. DNA for the CDR3: TGTGCCAGCAGGCCCCCAGATAGGCCAGCTTTCTTT. This translates into CASRPPDRPAFF.

This clonotype was seen only a few times. The chain is built from TRBV7-2 and TRBJ2-3; 9 bases are a match to TRBD2. The V gene end was trimmed by 6 bases and the J gene end by 4 bases; junction bases not matched to a gene: 11. The CDR3 length is 16 residues. Germline-derived CDR1 and CDR2 are SGHTA and FQGNSA. The CDR3 DNA reads TGTGCCAGCAGTATTCGGGGCGGGAGGGCCGCAGATACGCAGTATTTT. Translated, it gives CASSIRGGRAADTQYF.

The chain has TRBV7-2 and TRBJ2-7; the D gene is possibly TRBD2 (6 bases). Trimming cost V 4 bases and J 0 bases, with 22 bases left between them. The V gene's germline CDR1 is SGHTA and CDR2 FQGNSA. This CDR3 region has 18 residues. CDR3 sequence reads: CASSYPRSAGPPSYEQYF. The CDR3 DNA is TGTGCCAGCAGCTACCCTCGTTCCGCGGGACCGCCCTCCTACGAGCAGTACTTC.

The V gene is TRBV5-1, the J gene TRBJ2-3; 7 bases are shared with TRBD1. The CDR3 totals 13 residues. Trimming cost V 5 bases and J 5 bases; bases outside gene matches: 5. Germline lookup yields CDR1 SGHRS and CDR2 YFSETQ. CDR3 in amino acids: CASRSTGQDTQYF. The CDR3 bases are TGCGCCAGCAGGTCGACAGGGCAAGATACGCAGTATTTT.

About this clonotype itself: A single base separates this from a much larger clone, so it may be a read error. The V and J genes are TRBV2 and TRBJ2-7, with D perhaps matching TRBD2 (7 bases). This CDR3 is 15 amino acids long. In germline, CDR1 is SNHLY, CDR2 FYNNEI. Trimming removed 6 bases from V and 4 bases from J, with 19 bases in between. For the CDR3, the DNA is TGTGCCAGCAGCTGGGGGGGCGGGGAGTATTACGAGCAGTACTTC. The encoded protein is CASSWGGGEYYEQYF.

This clonotype was detected a few times. V usage is TRBV6-1 and J usage is TRBJ2-1; 12 positions match TRBD2. The CDR3 sequence is 14 residues long. The V segment lost 7 bases and the J segment 7 bases; nucleotides outside the gene matches: 5. CDR1 is MNHNS and CDR2 is SASEGT in the germline V gene. CDR3 nucleotide sequence: TGTGCCAGCAAGTCTAGCGGGAGGGGTAATGAGCAGTTCTTC. Protein sequence: CASKSSGRGNEQFF.

The chain couples TRBV14 to TRBJ1-5, with D unclear. This CDR3 is built from 14 residues. The germline V gene has CDR1 SGHDN and CDR2 FVKESK. V lost 3 bases and J lost 1, with 7 bases in between. The CDR3 is CASSHLGSNQPQHF. The CDR3 coding sequence is TGTGCCAGCAGCCACTTGGGGAGCAATCAGCCCCAGCATTTT.

In this sample, this clonotype turned up a few times. The genes are TRBV20-1 and TRBJ2-3, with unresolved D. Trimming took 0 bases from V and 8 from J, leaving 6 bases between them. CDR3 size: 11 residues. The V gene's germline CDR1 is DFQATT and CDR2 SNEGSKA (reference sequence). CDR3 bases: TGCAGTGCTAGAGATTTGTCTACGCAGTATTTT. It specifies CSARDLSTQYF.

Only a few counts were recorded for this clonotype. The chain links TRBV24-1 to TRBJ1-5; D not certain. The CDR3 is made up of 13 amino acids. V was cut by 7 bases and J by 6 bases, with 12 bases left in between. CDR1 and CDR2 from the germline V gene are KGHDR and SFDVKD. CDR3 nucleotide sequence: TGTGCCACCAGCAAGGAGGGTGTTCAGCCCCAGCATTTT. This encodes CATSKEGVQPQHF.

Remarks on this clonotype: An end of the junction differs from the germline gene, which may be a read error. The chain carries TRBV30 and TRBJ2-3; weak D call: TRBD2 (5 bases). Germline CDR1 reads GTSNPN; CDR2 reads SVGIG (reference sequence). The CDR3 length is 13 residues. CDR3 sequence: CASSEGTMDTPYF. DNA of the CDR3: TGTGCCTCGAGTGAGGGTACTATGGATACGCCGTATTTT. The variable domain in full, with the rest retrieved from reference TRBV30 and TRBJ2-3, is SQTIHQWPATLVQPVGSPLSLECTVEGTSNPNLYWYRQAAGRGLQLLFYSVGIGQISSEVPQNLSASRPQDRQFILSSKKLLLSDSGFYLCASSEGTMDTPYFGPGTRLTVL.

The chain has TRBV5-4 and TRBJ2-7, with 10 bases that match TRBD1. Germline-derived CDR1 and CDR2 are SGHNT and YYREEE (reference sequence). The CDR3 covers 15 residues. V was clipped by 4 bases and J by 5 bases; unmatched bases: 9. The chain's CDR3 is CASSLPGQGNHEQYF. CDR3 DNA sequence: TGTGCCAGCAGCCTACCGGGACAGGGGAACCACGAGCAGTACTTC.

This clonotype was observed a few times. The chain is built from TRBV28 and TRBJ2-3, with TRBD2 matching 7 bases. The length of the CDR3 is 16 residues. Germline V lookup: CDR1 MDHEN, CDR2 SYDVKM. J was trimmed by 0 bases and V by 6 bases; bases with no gene match: 9. CDR3 in amino acids: CASRDAAGVSTDTQYF. CDR3 bases: TGTGCCAGCAGGGACGCGGCGGGAGTCAGCACAGATACGCAGTATTTT.

About this clonotype: It may be a read error: a sequence one base away is much more abundant. The CDR3 bases are TGTGCCAGCAGCACGTCGACAGCTACGCAGTATTTT. As protein: CASSTSTATQYF. The V and J genes are TRBV7-3 and TRBJ2-3; a possible D gene is TRBD1 (5 bases). The CDR3 is made up of 12 amino acids. Germline V gives CDR1 SGHTA, CDR2 FQGTGA.

The V call is TRBV6-6, the J call TRBJ2-2, with D perhaps TRBD1 or TRBD2 (7 bases each). The CDR3 has 16 residues. Germline-derived CDR1 and CDR2 are MNHNY and SVGAGI (reference sequence). The V gene lost 2 bases and the J gene lost 6 bases, with 16 bases spanning the gap. The CDR3 coding sequence is TGTGCCAGCAGTTACCCGGGGAGGGGGCGGGCCGGGGAGCTGTTTTTT. Its translation: CASSYPGRGRAGELFF.

This clonotype has only a few counts. This chain connects TRBV24-1 to TRBJ2-3, with 10 nucleotides matching TRBD2. The germline V gene encodes CDR1 KGHDR and CDR2 SFDVKD. The J segment lost 2 bases and the V segment lost 2 bases, leaving 6 bases of the junction unmatched. This CDR3 contains 17 residues. The CDR3 sequence is CATSDSTGTSATDTQYF. The CDR3 bases are TGTGCCACCAGTGATTCAACCGGGACTAGCGCCACAGATACGCAGTATTTT.

The chain joins TRBV5-6 to TRBJ2-4; D is possibly TRBD2 (6 bases). The DNA end is a closer match to TRBJ2-7, so the J assignment may be wrong. Germline CDR1 is SGHDT and CDR2 is YYEEEE. The CDR3 sequence is 16 residues long. The DNA for the CDR3 is TGTGCCAGCAGTTTTCCCCAAAGTGGGGGGAGATACGAGCAGTACTTC. Translating it yields CASSFPQSGGRYEQYF.

This clonotype has a single count. A much larger clone is a single base away; this may be a read error. The chain has TRBV12-3 or TRBV12-4 and TRBJ2-7; no reliable D call. CDR3 size: 14 residues. V was shortened by 5 bases and J by 7 bases, with 18 bases between the two germline ends. The CDR3 coding sequence is TGTGCCAGCAGTCAACAGAGGTCCTACAATGAGCAGTACTTC. Its protein is CASSQQRSYNEQYF.